This TCR beta chain emerged from a study of graft-versus-host responses after intestinal transplantation. On this clone itself: What it recognizes is unknown.

Profiled with immunoSEQ multiplex PCR; TCRdb holds only in-frame clones, not every one. The table shows just under 65,000 clones, with more than 90% occurring only once. The CDR3 spans 16 residues. V lost 0 bases to trimming and J lost 0 bases, with 11 bases between them. Germline V gene data show CDR1 as LGHNA and CDR2 as YSLEER. This clonotype was obtained from a human donor who was the organ donor for an intestinal transplant. This sample comprised unstimulated CD8+ T cells sorted from spleen or lymph node cells, obtained before transplant. The chain is built from TRBV4-3 and TRBJ1-2; TRBD1 is a possible D gene (5 bases). In DNA, the CDR3 is TGCGCCAGCAGCCAAGATTCCGGCAGGGCTAACTATGGCTACACCTTC. Its protein product is CASSQDSGRANYGYTF.